The clone carrying this T cell receptor beta chain turned up a few times. The antigen remains unidentified. The data belong to a study of cytomegalovirus exposure and HLA in healthy donors. The PCR had 60 Vbeta and 13 Jbeta primers. The protocol was immunoSEQ multiplex PCR, while the TCRdb copy is restricted to in-frame clones and leaves out a portion. The table records some 200,000 clones, 8.5% to 10% of them present only once. The study, taken as a whole, reports: In a later analysis, a missense DCLRE1C variant was linked to TCR beta V- and J-gene trimming. Most observed TCR sequences were rare, whereas some public TCRs were detected in many donors. Versus the approximately 720-donor mean, an Asian-associated ancestry cluster reportedly showed fewer N-insertions in a later analysis.

Germline CDR1 is LNHDA and CDR2 is SQIVND (reference sequence). The CDR3 sequence is 15 residues long. The V and J ends lost 5 bases and 4 bases, in that order; junction bases with no gene match: 10. The clonotype comes from a woman aged 30 to 39 in good health and CMV-seropositive. Sequencing was carried out using PBMCs. The chain combines TRBV19 with TRBJ2-5; 7 bases line up with TRBD2. The CDR3 loop reads CASSALSGGGETQYF. CDR3 in DNA: TGTGCCAGTAGTGCCTTATCGGGAGGAGGAGAGACCCAGTACTTC.